The present T cell receptor beta chain was sequenced within a study of blood T cell repertoires in COVID-19. Overall study: The cDNA or gDNA used as material had been derived from T cells, B-cell-depleted T cells, or PBMCs.

From germline, CDR1 is LGHNA and CDR2 YNFKEQ. The ends lost 4 bases at V and 6 bases at J; junction bases unmatched: 14. The CDR3 length is 17 residues. The data were produced by immunoSEQ multiplex PCR, yet TCRdb's version contains in-frame clones alone and is incomplete. The sample lists 250,000 to 350,000 clones; roughly 85% were seen once. This chain uses TRBV4-2 with TRBJ2-1; 8 nucleotides match TRBD2. Sequencing was carried out using PBMCs or T cells enriched from blood (not recorded which). The receptor comes from a young woman who had recovered from COVID-19. The CDR3 is CASSPGLRSGGANEQFF. For the CDR3, the DNA is TGTGCCAGCAGCCCGGGGTTGAGGAGCGGGGGTGCCAATGAGCAGTTCTTC.